This is a list of T cell receptor beta chains from one sample in a study of cytomegalovirus exposure and HLA in healthy donors. Generated by immunoSEQ multiplex PCR, the TCRdb table keeps only in-frame clones and is missing some. The table records just under 95,000 clones, around four fifths of them present only once. The sequencing sample was made of PBMCs. Every receptor here comes from a man between 50 and 59 years old in good health and CMV-seropositive. The CDR3 runs from the conserved cysteine through the conserved F or W. The D gene is left open where the match is weak. Clone size is stated in some rows and not others, as once, few, many or a class when expanded.

V	size	D	J	length	CDR3	DNA
TRBV7-9	-	-	TRBJ1-4	15	CASSLGGSTNEKLFF	TGTGCCAGCAGCTTAGGCGGCTCAACTAATGAAAAACTGTTTTTT
TRBV4-1	-	-	TRBJ2-1	16	CASSQNRDPRGNEQFF	TGCGCCAGCAGCCAAAACCGGGACCCGCGGGGCAATGAGCAGTTCTTC
TRBV7-9	-	TRBD2	TRBJ2-5	16	CASSPGLAGNQETQYF	TGTGCCAGCAGCCCTGGACTAGCGGGGAACCAAGAGACCCAGTACTTC
TRBV4-2	-	-	TRBJ1-5	14	CASSQERFNQPQNF	TGTGCCAGCAGCCAAGAGAGGTTCAATCAGCCCCAGAATTTT
TRBV6-5	few	-	TRBJ1-1	13	CASSSTGNTEAFF	TGTGCCAGCAGTTCAACAGGGAACACTGAAGCTTTCTTT
TRBV1	-	-	TRBJ2-2	19	CTSSQDRLAGGLDTGELFF	TGCACCAGCAGCCAAGATCGGTTAGCGGGGGGGCTAGACACCGGGGAGCTGTTTTTT
TRBV6-1	-	TRBD1	TRBJ2-1	15	CASSEGDRRVNEQFF	TGTGCCAGCAGTGAAGGGGACAGGAGGGTCAATGAGCAGTTCTTC
TRBV2	-	-	TRBJ1-2	15	CASSDEGRANYGYTF	TGTGCCAGCAGTGATGAAGGGAGAGCTAACTATGGCTACACCTTC
TRBV30	-	TRBD2	TRBJ2-7	15	CAWSVKGLKHNEQYF	TGTGCCTGGAGTGTAAAGGGACTAAAGCATAACGAGCAGTACTTC
TRBV28	-	-	TRBJ1-5	15	CASSSRGGRRQPQHF	TGTGCCAGCAGTTCTCGGGGAGGGAGAAGGCAGCCCCAGCATTTT
TRBV10-1	-	TRBD1	TRBJ1-6	14	CASISRGWGSPLHF	TGCGCCAGCATATCCAGGGGGTGGGGGTCACCCCTCCACTTT
TRBV30	-	-	TRBJ1-6	13	CAWSVQGKSPLHF	TGTGCCTGGAGTGTACAGGGAAAATCACCCCTCCACTTT
TRBV6-5	-	-	TRBJ2-5	14	CASSFRGAWETQYF	TGTGCCAGCAGTTTTCGGGGGGCTTGGGAGACCCAGTACTTC
TRBV10-3	-	-	TRBJ1-3	14	CAIRVTDSGNTIYF	TGTGCCATCAGGGTTACAGACTCTGGAAACACCATATATTTT
TRBV28	once	-	TRBJ1-1	13	CASSPSWECEAFF	TGTGCCAGCAGTCCCAGTTGGGAGTGTGAAGCTTTCTTT
TRBV25-1	-	TRBD1	TRBJ1-2	15	CASSEGGTGWRGYTF	TGTGCCAGCAGTGAAGGCGGGACAGGGTGGAGGGGCTACACCTTC
TRBV11-1	-	-	TRBJ1-1	17	CASSPTGGHYKRAEAFF	TGTGCCAGCAGCCCGACGGGGGGACACTATAAGCGGGCTGAAGCTTTCTTT
TRBV19	-	-	TRBJ1-6	12	CASNQPDSPLHF	TGTGCCAGTAATCAACCAGATTCACCCCTCCACTTT
TRBV9	-	-	TRBJ2-1	14	CASSVVGGPNEQFF	TGTGCCAGCAGCGTAGTGGGGGGGCCGAATGAGCAGTTCTTC
TRBV4-3	-	-	TRBJ1-5	15	CASSQDSQGNQPQNF	TGCGCCAGCAGCCAAGATTCACAGGGAAATCAGCCCCAGAATTTT
TRBV7-9	-	-	TRBJ1-1	12	CAGGRRPGEAFF	TGTGCCGGAGGGAGGAGGCCGGGTGAAGCTTTCTTT
TRBV6-6	-	TRBD2	TRBJ2-1	16	CASRTSGTSGGNEQFF	TGTGCCAGCAGGACTTCCGGGACTAGCGGGGGCAATGAGCAGTTCTTC
TRBV7-3	-	TRBD2	TRBJ2-7	13	CASSLSWTREQYF	TGTGCCAGCAGCTTAAGTTGGACTAGGGAGCAGTACTTC
TRBV6-6	-	-	TRBJ2-5	14	CASILVEGLETQYF	TGTGCCAGCATCCTAGTAGAGGGCCTGGAGACCCAGTACTTC
TRBV5-1	-	TRBD1	TRBJ2-2	16	CASSSKQGANTGELFF	TGCGCCAGCAGCTCAAAACAGGGGGCGAACACCGGGGAGCTGTTTTTT
TRBV19	-	TRBD1	TRBJ2-7	16	CASSRFAGTGDYEQYF	TGTGCCAGTAGTAGATTCGCAGGGACAGGGGACTACGAGCAGTACTTC
TRBV7-9	-	TRBD1	TRBJ1-4	15	CASSARQGQGEKLFF	TGTGCCAGCAGCGCCCGACAGGGGCAGGGTGAAAAACTGTTTTTT
TRBV5-4	-	TRBD1	TRBJ1-1	15	CASSQKTGMNTEAFF	TGTGCCAGCAGCCAAAAGACAGGGATGAACACTGAAGCTTTCTTT
TRBV6-5	-	-	TRBJ1-2	12	CASSTPPNRYPF	TGTGCCAGCAGCACCCCACCAAATCGCTACCCCTTC
TRBV5-6	-	-	TRBJ2-5	13	CASSFDRQETQYF	TGTGCCAGCAGCTTCGACAGACAAGAGACCCAGTACTTC
TRBV1	-	-	TRBJ1-2	16	CTSSQIDNRGGYGYPF	TGCACCAGCAGCCAAATTGATAACAGGGGCGGCTATGGCTACCCCTTC
TRBV7-3	-	TRBD2	TRBJ2-2	15	CASSSSGANTGELFF	TGTGCCAGCAGCTCTAGCGGGGCGAACACCGGGGAGCTGTTTTTT
TRBV14	few	-	TRBJ2-2	14	CASSQVPSTGELFF	TGTGCCAGCAGCCAAGTGCCGAGCACCGGGGAGCTGTTTTTT
TRBV9	-	TRBD2	TRBJ2-5	13	CASRASGKETQYF	TGTGCCAGCAGGGCTAGCGGAAAAGAGACCCAGTACTTC
TRBV5-8	-	TRBD1	TRBJ2-5	15	CASSFDRGGGETQYF	TGTGCCAGCAGCTTCGACAGGGGAGGAGGAGAGACCCAGTACTTC
TRBV15	-	-	TRBJ1-2	15	CATSRGGTAGYGYTF	TGTGCCACCAGCAGGGGGGGGACGGCGGGCTATGGCTACACCTTC
TRBV5-6	-	TRBD2	TRBJ2-7	14	CASSLGGGVYEQYF	TGTGCCAGCAGCTTGGGCGGGGGAGTCTACGAGCAGTACTTC
TRBV28	few	TRBD1	TRBJ1-6	13	CASRGQGVSPLHF	TGTGCCAGCAGGGGACAGGGAGTTTCACCCCTCCACTTT
TRBV5-5	-	-	TRBJ1-3	17	CASGLDPSRAGGNTIYF	TGTGCCAGCGGCTTGGATCCCTCTAGGGCGGGTGGAAACACCATATATTTT
TRBV5-5	-	-	TRBJ1-1	14	CASSLNQGGTEAFF	TGTGCCAGCAGCTTGAATCAGGGAGGAACTGAAGCTTTCTTT
TRBV9	-	TRBD1	TRBJ2-6	19	CASSLRGTVIFSGANVLTF	TGTGCCAGCAGTTTGAGGGGGACAGTAATTTTCTCAGGGGCCAACGTCCTGACTTTC
TRBV9	-	TRBD1	TRBJ1-3	15	CASSVGTGTGNTIYF	TGTGCCAGCAGCGTAGGGACAGGGACGGGAAACACCATATATTTT
TRBV6-1	-	TRBD1	TRBJ2-1	13	CASREDRVGEQFF	TGTGCCAGCAGAGAGGACAGGGTTGGTGAGCAGTTCTTC
TRBV5-1	-	-	TRBJ2-7	13	CASRRDSYYEQYF	TGCGCCAGCAGGCGGGACTCTTACTACGAGCAGTACTTC
TRBV5-6	once	-	TRBJ1-1	15	CASSPVSGIGTEAFF	TGTGCCAGCAGCCCGGTCTCCGGGATCGGCACTGAAGCTTTCTTT
TRBV5-5	-	TRBD1	TRBJ1-1	15	CASSTGQVINTEAFF	TGTGCCAGCAGCACGGGACAGGTAATTAACACTGAAGCTTTCTTT
TRBV18	-	TRBD2	TRBJ2-3	15	CASSPPGLAGDTQYF	TGTGCCAGCTCACCCCCGGGACTAGCGGGAGATACGCAGTATTTT
TRBV4-3	-	-	TRBJ1-2	16	CASSQDGGGSPYGYTF	TGCGCCAGCAGCCAAGATGGGGGGGGGTCGCCCTATGGCTACACCTTC
TRBV28	-	-	TRBJ2-7	13	CASRKEVIYEQYF	TGTGCCAGCAGGAAAGAGGTGATCTACGAGCAGTACTTC
TRBV5-4	-	-	TRBJ1-1	14	CASRTGNEETEAFF	TGTGCCAGCAGAACAGGGAACGAAGAAACTGAAGCTTTCTTT
TRBV30	-	-	TRBJ1-1	14	CAWSIGGGNTEAFF	TGTGCCTGGAGCATTGGGGGAGGGAACACTGAAGCTTTCTTT
TRBV5-4	-	-	TRBJ1-1	12	CASSLGPGEAFF	TGTGCCAGCAGCTTGGGTCCAGGGGAAGCTTTCTTT
TRBV7-9	-	TRBD1	TRBJ1-2	14	CASGEGQGNYGYTF	TGTGCCAGCGGAGAAGGACAGGGTAACTATGGCTACACCTTC
TRBV11-2	-	TRBD2	TRBJ2-5	15	CASSLVAGVQETQYF	TGTGCCAGCAGCTTAGTAGCGGGGGTCCAAGAGACCCAGTACTTC